Presented here are 22 T cell receptor beta chains from one specimen sequenced in a study of T cell repertoires in cytomegalovirus infection. Which antigens these TCRs recognize remains unknown. TCRdb passed the reads through MiXCR, listing each CDR3 protein once. The sample lists roughly 500,000 distinct CDR3 sequences, more than 30% occurring once. Here the sequenced sample was cultured PBMCs, taken from culture after CMV antigen stimulation. The receptors come from a human donor in good health (CMV status not recorded). Some clones in this sample may be carry-over from other donors' samples.

The V call is TRBV12-3 or TRBV12-4, the J call TRBJ2-5; 7 nucleotides match TRBD1. The CDR3 is made up of 15 amino acids. After removal of 5 bases from V and 3 bases from J, the junction contained 9 bases not matched to a gene. CDR3 residues: CASSKTGIGEETQYF. The CDR3 nucleotides are TGTGCCAGCAGTAAGACAGGGATCGGGGAAGAGACCCAGTACTTC.

The V call is TRBV11-2, the J call TRBJ2-7; the D gene is possibly TRBD2 (7 bases). The germline CDR1 and CDR2 sequences are SGHAT and FQNNGV. The CDR3 length is 17 residues. Deletions cut 6 bases from V and 3 bases from J, with 24 bases between. The CDR3: CASRLGGGRENRYEQYV. DNA for the CDR3: TGTGCCAGCAGGCTAGGGGGGGGGCGGGAGAATCGCTACGAGCAGTACGTC.

This clonotype occurred a few times. V gene TRBV20-1 combines with J gene TRBJ1-2; D is possibly TRBD1 (6 bases). The germline gives CDR1 DFQATT, CDR2 SNEGSKA (reference sequence). Trimming left V 4 bases short and J 4 bases short, with 22 bases between. CDR3 size: 16 residues. DNA for the CDR3: TGCAGTGCTATAACAGGTGCAGGGGTAACGAGCTATGGCTACACCTTC. Translation gives CSAITGAGVTSYGYTF.

The chain couples TRBV19 to TRBJ1-4, with 8 bases lining up with TRBD1. Losses at the gene ends were 5 bases for V and 5 bases for J; bases not matched to a gene: 7. Per the germline V gene, CDR1 is LNHDA and CDR2 is SQIVND (reference sequence). This CDR3 spans 15 amino acids. CDR3 region: CASSSRDRRNEKLFF. CDR3 nucleotide sequence: TGTGCCAGTAGTTCTCGGGACAGGAGGAATGAAAAACTGTTTTTT.

V is TRBV12-3 or TRBV12-4 and J is TRBJ2-5; 8 bases match TRBD1. This CDR3 comprises 16 residues. V trimming: 7 bases; J trimming: 5 bases; junction bases outside the gene matches: 15. The CDR3 is CASTRPGQGGVETQYF. CDR3 in DNA: TGTGCCAGCACCCGACCCGGACAGGGTGGAGTGGAGACCCAGTACTTC.

V is TRBV7-2 and J is TRBJ2-1; D remains ambiguous. This CDR3 region has 13 residues. Germline CDR1 is SGHTA and CDR2 is FQGNSA. V dropped 5 bases and J dropped 4 bases, with 9 bases sitting between them. This CDR3 reads CASSPTPYNEQFF. CDR3 nucleotides: TGTGCCAGCAGCCCGACGCCTTACAATGAGCAGTTCTTC. Based on the CDR3 plus reference TRBV7-2 and TRBJ2-1, the full variable domain is GAGVSQSPSNKVTEKGKDVELRCDPISGHTALYWYRQSLGQGLEFLIYFQGNSAPDKSGLPSDRFSAERTGGSVSTLTIQRTQQEDSAVYLCASSPTPYNEQFFGPGTRLTVL.

The table lists this clonotype with many counts. V and J are TRBV27 and TRBJ2-5; D may be TRBD2 (5 bases). Trimming removed 3 bases at V and 4 bases at J, with 18 bases between. The CDR3 sequence is 16 residues long. The V gene's germline CDR1 is MNHEY and CDR2 SMNVEV (reference sequence). CDR3 nucleotides: TGTGCCAGCAGTTTTGATTCCCGGGGAAATGGAGAGACCCAGTACTTC. Amino acid sequence: CASSFDSRGNGETQYF.

This chain links TRBV12-3 or TRBV12-4 with TRBJ2-2; D unclear. The length of the CDR3 is 11 residues. V lost 5 bases to trimming and J lost 7 bases, with 5 bases between them. The CDR3 nucleotides read TGTGCCAGCAGTGTATTCGGGGAGCTGTTTTTT. Translating it yields CASSVFGELFF.

This clonotype was counted between two and nine times. The CDR3 DNA is TGTGCCAGCAGCCAAGGAGCCCACTATAGCGCTGAGCAGTTCTTC. Protein product: CASSQGAHYSAEQFF. V gene TRBV3-1 combines with J gene TRBJ2-1, with D maybe TRBD2 (5 bases). CDR1 and CDR2 from the germline V gene are LGHDT and YNNKEL (reference sequence). Trimming shortened V by 1 base and J by 9 bases, and 16 bases separated the two germline ends. The CDR3 runs 15 residues.

This chain links TRBV4-3 with TRBJ2-1, with TRBD2 matching over 7 bases. Germline values: CDR1 LGHNA, CDR2 YSLEER. The CDR3 loop spans 15 amino acids. After removal of 0 bases from V and 9 bases from J, the junction contained 8 bases not matched to a gene. The CDR3 DNA reads as TGCGCCAGCAGCCAAGAGGTAGCGGGTTATGGTGAGCAGTTCTTC. Its translation is CASSQEVAGYGEQFF.

This clonotype was observed a few times. The rearrangement joins TRBV27 to TRBJ2-2; TRBD2 agrees at 11 bases. V lost 2 bases to trimming and J lost 4 bases; unmatched junction nucleotides: 21. The V gene's germline CDR1 is MNHEY and CDR2 SMNVEV (reference sequence). This CDR3 has 22 residues. CDR3 sequence reads: CASSLRVVVAGGPSMTTGELFF. The CDR3 DNA reads TGTGCCAGCAGTTTAAGAGTGGTAGTAGCGGGAGGGCCCTCGATGACCACCGGGGAGCTGTTTTTT.

This chain joins TRBV7-8 and TRBJ2-5; D is undetermined. Germline V gives CDR1 SGHVS, CDR2 FQNEAQ. V lost 0 bases to trimming and J lost 8 bases, with 10 bases between them. The CDR3 sequence is 13 residues long. For the CDR3, the DNA is TGTGCCAGCAGCTTAGCGGAAGGAAGTACCCAGTACTTC. Translated: CASSLAEGSTQYF. Filled out from reference TRBV7-8 and TRBJ2-5, the complete variable domain reads GAGVSQSPRYKVAKRGQDVALRCDPISGHVSLFWYQQALGQGPEFLTYFQNEAQLDKSGLPSDRFFAERPEGSVSTLKIQRTQQEDSAVYLCASSLAEGSTQYFGPGTRLLVL.

This clonotype occurred many times. V is TRBV7-2 and J is TRBJ2-1, with 9 bases matching TRBD2. Germline CDR1 reads SGHTA; CDR2 reads FQGNSA. The CDR3 contains 15 residues. Trimming cost V 1 base and J 12 bases; bases outside gene matches: 10. This CDR3 reads CASSLEGLAGLVQFF. The CDR3 DNA sequence: TGTGCCAGCAGCTTAGAAGGGCTAGCGGGATTGGTGCAGTTCTTC.

This chain connects TRBV12-3 or TRBV12-4 to TRBJ2-2; 9 positions agree with TRBD2. The trim removed 4 bases at V and 6 bases at J, leaving 6 bases unmatched. The CDR3 has 15 residues. In DNA, the CDR3 is TGTGCCAGCAGTTGGTTAGCGGGAGTTTCCGGGGAGCTGTTTTTT. This gives the protein CASSWLAGVSGELFF.

There are a few counts of this clonotype. The rearrangement uses TRBV4-1 and TRBJ2-7, with D hard to call. The ends were cut back, 2 bases at V and 4 bases at J, with 9 bases in the middle. The CDR3 is made up of 13 amino acids. Germline CDR1 and CDR2: MGHRA and YSYEKL. The CDR3 coding sequence is TGCGCCAGCAGCCAACATACAGCGTACGAGCAGTACTTC. Translated: CASSQHTAYEQYF.

There are a few counts of this clonotype. The chain has TRBV4-2 and TRBJ2-2; D is possibly TRBD2 (5 bases). The CDR3 sequence is 15 residues long. Trimming stripped 1 base from V and 5 bases from J, with 11 bases between. From germline, CDR1 is LGHNA and CDR2 YNFKEQ. Here the CDR3 DNA reads TGTGCCAGCAGCCAAGTCCTAGCTGGAACCGGGGAGCTGTTTTTT. Amino acids: CASSQVLAGTGELFF.

The genes are TRBV7-6 and TRBJ1-1; maybe TRBD1 (5 bases). CDR1 is SGHVS and CDR2 is FNYEAQ in the germline V gene. Trimming shortened V by 5 bases and J by 4 bases, and 11 bases separated the two germline ends. The CDR3 sequence is 13 residues long. In DNA, the CDR3 is TGTGCCAGCAGCCTCCAGGGACCCACTGAAGCTTTCTTT. Translating gives CASSLQGPTEAFF.

This clonotype was recorded a few times. This sequence joins TRBV6-2 or TRBV6-3 and TRBJ2-3; 16 bases agree with TRBD2. The trim removed 4 bases at V and 4 bases at J, leaving 5 bases unmatched. CDR1 MNHEY and CDR2 SVGEGT come from the germline V gene. This CDR3 contains 17 residues. The CDR3 DNA reads as TGTGCCAGCAGTTCGGGGACTAGCGGGAGGGCCGCAGATACGCAGTATTTT. This sequence encodes CASSSGTSGRAADTQYF.

This clonotype turned up a few times. This rearrangement joins TRBV7-9 to TRBJ1-2; 7 bases are a match to TRBD1. This CDR3 has 15 amino acids. Germline V CDR1 and CDR2: SEHNR, FQNEAQ (reference sequence). The ends lost 5 bases at V and 4 bases at J; junction bases unmatched: 10. CDR3 sequence (DNA): TGTGCCAGCAGCCGATCCGCCTCAGGGGGCTATGGCTACACCTTC. Protein sequence: CASSRSASGGYGYTF. Filled out from reference TRBV7-9 and TRBJ1-2, the complete variable domain reads DTGVSQNPRHKITKRGQNVTFRCDPISEHNRLYWYRQTLGQGPEFLTYFQNEAQLEKSRLLSDRFSAERPKGSFSTLEIQRTEQGDSAMYLCASSRSASGGYGYTFGSGTRLTVV.

The rearrangement uses TRBV7-8 and TRBJ2-1; D unresolved. Germline V gives CDR1 SGHVS, CDR2 FQNEAQ. Trimming shortened V by 5 bases and J by 6 bases, and 14 bases separated the two germline ends. CDR3 length: 14 residues. The CDR3 loop is CASSPDGRINEQFF. The CDR3, as DNA: TGTGCCAGCAGCCCCGATGGTAGGATCAATGAGCAGTTCTTC.

The sample holds a few counts of this clonotype. The chain has TRBV28 and TRBJ2-1, with D possibly matching TRBD2 (6 bases). Germline CDR1 reads MDHEN; CDR2 reads SYDVKM. Trimming took 3 bases from V and 8 from J, leaving 14 bases between them. The CDR3 consists of 14 residues. The CDR3 loop is CASSFGGLLHEQFF. CDR3 DNA: TGTGCCAGCAGTTTTGGGGGACTTCTCCATGAGCAGTTCTTC.

This clonotype turned up a few times. This chain uses TRBV5-6 with TRBJ2-7; 8 nucleotides line up with TRBD1. V lost 4 bases, J lost 4 bases, and 7 bases stayed unmatched. This CDR3 has 14 amino acids. Germline V CDR1 and CDR2: SGHDT, YYEEEE. The DNA for the CDR3 is TGTGCCAGCAGCGTAACAGGGGGGTCGTACGAGCAGTACGTC. Protein sequence: CASSVTGGSYEQYV.